The next 11 T cell receptor beta chains were all read from a single sample in a study of cytomegalovirus exposure and HLA in healthy donors. Primers included in the PCR were 60 Vbeta and 13 Jbeta primers. Sequencing was performed with immunoSEQ multiplex PCR; in TCRdb, only in-frame clones are kept and a portion is missing. Altogether 150,000 or so clones are present, roughly three quarters being singletons, with the ten largest covering roughly 7.1%. The specimen sequenced was PBMCs. These TCRs come from a man aged 25-45 years in good health and CMV-seropositive.

The chain has TRBV9 and TRBJ2-5; 10 bases are a match to TRBD2. The CDR3 totals 15 residues. Germline assignment: CDR1 SGDLS and CDR2 YYNGEE. V trimming: 0 bases; J trimming: 5 bases; junction bases outside the gene matches: 4. The DNA for the CDR3 is TGTGCCAGCAGCGTAGGAGCGGGGGGGCCGGAGACCCAGTACTTC. Translating it yields CASSVGAGGPETQYF. Complete variable domain (other parts from reference TRBV9 and TRBJ2-5): DSGVTQTPKHLITATGQRVTLRCSPRSGDLSVYWYQQSLDQGLQFLIQYYNGEERAKGNILERFSAQQFPDLHSELNLSSLELGDSALYFCASSVGAGGPETQYFGPGTRLLVL.

The chain joins TRBV7-9 to TRBJ1-2; 10 nucleotides align to TRBD1. Germline trimming cut 7 bases from V and 4 bases from J; bases unmatched to any gene: 6. The CDR3 has 14 amino acids. Germline loops: CDR1 SEHNR, CDR2 FQNEAQ (reference sequence). CDR3: CASMRDRGTYGYTF. The CDR3, as DNA: TGTGCCAGCATGCGGGACAGGGGTACCTATGGCTACACCTTC. The whole variable domain, remainder taken from reference TRBV7-9 and TRBJ1-2, is DTGVSQNPRHKITKRGQNVTFRCDPISEHNRLYWYRQTLGQGPEFLTYFQNEAQLEKSRLLSDRFSAERPKGSFSTLEIQRTEQGDSAMYLCASMRDRGTYGYTFGSGTRLTVV.

The CDR3 region is CASSLWTDRKNIQYF. The CDR3 nucleotides are TGTGCCAGCAGTTTATGGACTGACAGAAAAAACATTCAGTACTTC. The V and J genes are TRBV28 and TRBJ2-4; D might be TRBD1 (5 bases). The CDR3 totals 15 residues. The V end was cut by 0 bases, the J end by 4 bases, with 10 bases between. Per the germline V gene, CDR1 is MDHEN and CDR2 is SYDVKM. The entire variable domain, with the rest obtained from reference TRBV28 and TRBJ2-4, is as follows: DVKVTQSSRYLVKRTGEKVFLECVQDMDHENMFWYRQDPGLGLRLIYFSYDVKMKEKGDIPEGYSVSREKKERFSLILESASTNQTSMYLCASSLWTDRKNIQYFGAGTRLSVL.

This clone was seen only once. The chain is built from TRBV5-1 and TRBJ1-1, with D hard to call. The V gene lost 0 bases and the J gene lost 5 bases, with 11 bases spanning the gap. This CDR3 is built from 14 residues. CDR1 is SGHRS, CDR2 YFSETQ, per germline. The CDR3 nucleotides read TGCGCCAGCAGCTTGGGCGTGGGCATGACTGAAGCTTTCTTT. It specifies CASSLGVGMTEAFF.

The V and J genes are TRBV7-3 and TRBJ1-2; 9 nucleotides match TRBD1. The CDR3 sequence is 14 residues long. J gave up 8 bases and V 5 bases, and 9 bases lay outside the gene matches. The germline gives CDR1 SGHTA, CDR2 FQGTGA. The DNA of the CDR3 is TGTGCCAGCAGCCAGCGGGACAGGGCCCGGGGCTACACCTTC. Translating it yields CASSQRDRARGYTF.

The rearrangement joins TRBV2 to TRBJ2-2, with D maybe TRBD1 (6 bases). Per the germline V gene, CDR1 is SNHLY and CDR2 is FYNNEI. The CDR3 runs to 14 residues. V lost 10 bases and J 3 bases, leaving 15 bases between the germline ends. The CDR3 nucleotides read TGTGCCACGGCCGGGACAACGGACACCGGGGAGCTGTTTTTT. This sequence encodes CATAGTTDTGELFF.

V is TRBV19 and J is TRBJ2-3; the D is unclear. The CDR3 is 13 residues long. Trimming took 7 bases from V and 1 from J, leaving 9 bases between them. The germline V gene encodes CDR1 LNHDA and CDR2 SQIVND (reference sequence). CDR3 sequence (DNA): TGTGCCAGTACAAAACGAGGCACAGATACGCAGTATTTT. It is translated as CASTKRGTDTQYF.

The chain recombines TRBV11-1 with TRBJ2-3, with 10 nucleotides matching TRBD2. The CDR3 runs to 16 residues. Germline assignment: CDR1 SGHAT and CDR2 FQDESV (reference sequence). The trim removed 3 bases at V and 0 bases at J, leaving 3 bases unmatched. The CDR3 region has the DNA TGTGCCAGCAGCTTTCCAGCGGGGGGGAGCACAGATACGCAGTATTTT. Translated, it gives CASSFPAGGSTDTQYF.

This chain joins TRBV7-8 and TRBJ1-1; possible D gene TRBD1, 6 bases. This CDR3 spans 14 amino acids. Looked up from germline, CDR1 is SGHVS and CDR2 is FQNEAQ. The germline V and J ends were trimmed by 5 bases and 4 bases, with 14 bases remaining between them. CDR3 residues: CASSPGVGGTEAFF. Here the CDR3 DNA reads TGTGCCAGCAGCCCAGGGGTGGGCGGCACTGAAGCTTTCTTT.

V and J are TRBV4-3 and TRBJ2-1, with 9 positions matching TRBD2. CDR1 and CDR2 (germline): LGHNA, YSLEER. CDR3 length: 18 residues. V was pared by 3 bases and J by 2 bases, with 11 bases of the junction left unmatched. The DNA for the CDR3 is TGCGCCAGCAGCCATCATCAACCAAGCGGGGGGCCCTACAATGAGCAGTTCTTC. It specifies CASSHHQPSGGPYNEQFF.

The V call is TRBV5-4, the J call TRBJ2-3; TRBD2 is a possible D gene (7 bases). V gave up 2 bases and J gave up 3 bases, with 13 bases separating them. CDR1 and CDR2 (germline): SGHNT, YYREEE (reference sequence). The CDR3 loop spans 15 amino acids. The CDR3 coding sequence is TGTGCCAGCAGCTTACGGACTAGGGGGACAGATACGCAGTATTTT. This gives the protein CASSLRTRGTDTQYF.